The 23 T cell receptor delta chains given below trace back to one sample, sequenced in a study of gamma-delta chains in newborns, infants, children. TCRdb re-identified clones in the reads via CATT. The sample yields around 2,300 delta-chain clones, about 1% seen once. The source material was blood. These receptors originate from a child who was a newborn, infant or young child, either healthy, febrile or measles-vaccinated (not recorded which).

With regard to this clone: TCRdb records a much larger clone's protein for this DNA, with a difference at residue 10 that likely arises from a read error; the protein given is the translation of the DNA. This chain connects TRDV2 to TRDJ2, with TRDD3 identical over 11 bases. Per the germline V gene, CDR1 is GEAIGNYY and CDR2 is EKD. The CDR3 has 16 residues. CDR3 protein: CACDILGDTFTAQLFF. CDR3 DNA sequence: TGTGCCTGTGACATCCTGGGGGATACTTTTACAGCACAACTCTTCTTT.

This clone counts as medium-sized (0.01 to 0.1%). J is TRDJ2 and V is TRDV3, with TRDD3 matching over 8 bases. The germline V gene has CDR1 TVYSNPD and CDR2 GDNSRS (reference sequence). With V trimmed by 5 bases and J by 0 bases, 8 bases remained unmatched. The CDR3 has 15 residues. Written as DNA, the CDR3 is TGTGCCGCATCTCCGGGGGATACTTTGACAGCACAACTCTTCTTT. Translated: CAASPGDTLTAQLFF.

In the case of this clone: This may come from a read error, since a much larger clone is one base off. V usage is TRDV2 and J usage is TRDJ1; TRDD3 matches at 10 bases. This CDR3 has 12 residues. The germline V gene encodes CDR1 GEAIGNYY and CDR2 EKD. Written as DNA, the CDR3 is TGTGCCTATGACACTGGGGGATATAAACTCATCTTT. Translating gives CAYDTGGYKLIF.

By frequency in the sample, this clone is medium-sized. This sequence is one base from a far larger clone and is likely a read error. The CDR3 protein is CACDILGGTDKLIF. DNA of the CDR3: TGTGCCTGTGACATACTGGGGGGCACCGATAAACTCATCTTT. This rearrangement joins TRDV2 to TRDJ1; TRDD3 matches 8 bases. V was clipped by 2 bases and J by 1 base; unmatched bases: 2. The germline V gene has CDR1 GEAIGNYY and CDR2 EKD. The CDR3 spans 14 residues.

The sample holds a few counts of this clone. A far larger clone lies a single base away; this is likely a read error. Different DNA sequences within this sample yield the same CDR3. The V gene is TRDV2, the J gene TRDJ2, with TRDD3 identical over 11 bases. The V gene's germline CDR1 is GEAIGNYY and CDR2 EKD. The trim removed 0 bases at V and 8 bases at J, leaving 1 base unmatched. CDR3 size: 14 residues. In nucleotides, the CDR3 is TGTGCCTGTGACACCGTGGGGGATACGGCACAACTCTTCTTT. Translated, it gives CACDTVGDTAQLFF.

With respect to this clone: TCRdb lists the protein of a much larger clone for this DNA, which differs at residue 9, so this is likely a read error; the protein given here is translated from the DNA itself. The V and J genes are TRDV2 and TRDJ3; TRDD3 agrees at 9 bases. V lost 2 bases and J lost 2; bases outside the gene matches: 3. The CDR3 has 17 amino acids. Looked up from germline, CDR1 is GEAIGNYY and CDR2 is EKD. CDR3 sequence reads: CACDNWGSPWDTRQMFF. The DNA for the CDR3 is TGTGCCTGTGACAACTGGGGGAGCCCCTGGGACACCCGACAGATGTTTTTC.

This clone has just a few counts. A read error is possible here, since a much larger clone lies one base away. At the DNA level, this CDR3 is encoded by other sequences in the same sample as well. The chain's CDR3 is CACDTNWGIRSSWDTRQMFF. Written as DNA, the CDR3 is TGTGCCTGTGACACGAACTGGGGGATACGGAGCTCCTGGGACACCCGGCAGATGTTTTTC. The chain couples TRDV2 to TRDJ3; 13 bases are shared with TRDD3. CDR3 length: 20 amino acids. Germline V gives CDR1 GEAIGNYY, CDR2 EKD.

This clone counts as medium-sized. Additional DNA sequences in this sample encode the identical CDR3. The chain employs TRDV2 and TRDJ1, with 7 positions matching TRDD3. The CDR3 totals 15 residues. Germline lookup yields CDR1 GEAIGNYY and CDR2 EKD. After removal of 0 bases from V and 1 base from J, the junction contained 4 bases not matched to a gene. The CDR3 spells CACDTVAGGTDKLIF. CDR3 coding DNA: TGTGCCTGTGACACCGTAGCTGGGGGCACCGATAAACTCATCTTT.

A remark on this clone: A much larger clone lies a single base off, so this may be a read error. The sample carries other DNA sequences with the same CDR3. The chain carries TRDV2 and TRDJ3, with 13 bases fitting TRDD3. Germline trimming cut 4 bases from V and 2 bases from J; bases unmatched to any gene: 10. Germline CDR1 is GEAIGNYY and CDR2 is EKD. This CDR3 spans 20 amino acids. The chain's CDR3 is CACDTVLGDTQTWDTRQMFF. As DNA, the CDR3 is TGTGCCTGTGATACCGTACTGGGGGATACGCAGACCTGGGACACCCGACAGATGTTTTTC.

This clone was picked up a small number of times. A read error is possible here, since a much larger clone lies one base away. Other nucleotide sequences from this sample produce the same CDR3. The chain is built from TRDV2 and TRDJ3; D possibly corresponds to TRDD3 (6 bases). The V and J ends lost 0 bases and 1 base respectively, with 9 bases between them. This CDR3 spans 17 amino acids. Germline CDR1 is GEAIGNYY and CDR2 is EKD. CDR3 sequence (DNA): TGTGCCTGTGACACCGCTGGGGATTCCTGGGACACCCGACAGATGTTTTTC. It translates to CACDTAGDSWDTRQMFF.

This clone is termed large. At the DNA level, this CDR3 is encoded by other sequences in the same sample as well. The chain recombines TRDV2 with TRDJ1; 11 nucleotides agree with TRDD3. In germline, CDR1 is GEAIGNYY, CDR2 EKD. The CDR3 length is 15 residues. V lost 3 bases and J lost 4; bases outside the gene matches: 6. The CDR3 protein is CACDLLGDNGDKLIF. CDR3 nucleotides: TGTGCCTGTGACCTACTGGGGGATAATGGCGATAAACTCATCTTT.

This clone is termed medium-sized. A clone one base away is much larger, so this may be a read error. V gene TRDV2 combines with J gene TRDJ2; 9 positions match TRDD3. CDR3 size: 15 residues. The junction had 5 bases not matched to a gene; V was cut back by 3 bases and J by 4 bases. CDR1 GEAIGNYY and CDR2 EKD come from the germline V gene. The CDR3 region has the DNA TGTGCCTGTGACCTTCTGGGGGATGAGACAGCACAACTCTTCTTT. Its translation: CACDLLGDETAQLFF.

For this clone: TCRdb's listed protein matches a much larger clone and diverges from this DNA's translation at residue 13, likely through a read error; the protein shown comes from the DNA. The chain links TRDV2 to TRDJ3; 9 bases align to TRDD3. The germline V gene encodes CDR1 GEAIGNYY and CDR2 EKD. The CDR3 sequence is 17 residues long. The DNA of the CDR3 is TGTGCCTGTGACAACTGGGGGAGCTCCTGGGACACCCTACAGATGTTTTTC. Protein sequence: CACDNWGSSWDTLQMFF.

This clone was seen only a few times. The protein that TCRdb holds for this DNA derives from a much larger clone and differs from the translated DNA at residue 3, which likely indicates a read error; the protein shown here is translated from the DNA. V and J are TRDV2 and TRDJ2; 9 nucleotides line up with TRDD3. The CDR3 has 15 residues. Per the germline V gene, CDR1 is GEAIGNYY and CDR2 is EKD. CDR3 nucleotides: TGTGCCTATGACATACTGGGGGATTTGACAGCACAACTCTTCTTT. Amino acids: CAYDILGDLTAQLFF.

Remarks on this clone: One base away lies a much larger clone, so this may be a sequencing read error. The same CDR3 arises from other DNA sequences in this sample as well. The CDR3 bases are TGTGCCTGCGACACCGTACTGGGCTCCTGGGACACCCGACAGATGTTTTTC. Its protein is CACDTVLGSWDTRQMFF. V usage is TRDV2 and J usage is TRDJ3, with D perhaps TRDD3 (6 bases). Germline assignment: CDR1 GEAIGNYY and CDR2 EKD. This CDR3 comprises 17 residues.

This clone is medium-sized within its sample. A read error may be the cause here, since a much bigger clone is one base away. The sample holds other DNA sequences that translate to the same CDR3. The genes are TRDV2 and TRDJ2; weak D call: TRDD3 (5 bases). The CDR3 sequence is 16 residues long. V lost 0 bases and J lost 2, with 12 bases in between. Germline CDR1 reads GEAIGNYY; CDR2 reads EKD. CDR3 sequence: CACDTVGTALTAQLFF. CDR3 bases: TGTGCCTGTGACACCGTGGGGACTGCCTTGACAGCACAACTCTTCTTT.

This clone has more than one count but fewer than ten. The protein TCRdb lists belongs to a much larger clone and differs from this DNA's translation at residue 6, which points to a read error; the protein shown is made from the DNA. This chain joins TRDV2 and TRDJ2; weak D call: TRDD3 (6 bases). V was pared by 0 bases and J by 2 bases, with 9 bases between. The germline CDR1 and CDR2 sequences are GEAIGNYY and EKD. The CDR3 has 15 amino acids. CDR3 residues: CACDTIGGLTAQLFF. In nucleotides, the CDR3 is TGTGCCTGTGACACCATAGGGGGATTGACAGCACAACTCTTCTTT.

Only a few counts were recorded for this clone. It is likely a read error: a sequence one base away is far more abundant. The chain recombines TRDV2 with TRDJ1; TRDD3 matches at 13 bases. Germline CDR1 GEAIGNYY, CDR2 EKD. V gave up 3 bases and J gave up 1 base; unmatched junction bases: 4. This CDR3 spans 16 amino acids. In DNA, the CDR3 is TGTGCCTGTGACGTACTGGGGGATACGCGCACCGATAAACTCATCTTT. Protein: CACDVLGDTRTDKLIF.

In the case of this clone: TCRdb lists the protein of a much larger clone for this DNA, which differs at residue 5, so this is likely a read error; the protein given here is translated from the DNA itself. The CDR3 DNA sequence: TGTGCCTGTGACATGCTGGGGGATACGACAGCACAACTCTTCTTT. Translated, it gives CACDMLGDTTAQLFF. J is TRDJ2 and V is TRDV2, with TRDD3 identical over 11 bases. The CDR3 is 15 residues long. The junction had 2 bases not matched to a gene; V was cut back by 2 bases and J by 4 bases. The V gene's germline CDR1 is GEAIGNYY and CDR2 EKD.

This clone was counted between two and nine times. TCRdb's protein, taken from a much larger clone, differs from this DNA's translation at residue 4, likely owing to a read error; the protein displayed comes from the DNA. The CDR3 nucleotides read TGTGCCTGTGGCACTGGGGGATACTATTCCTGGGACACCCGACAGATGTTTTTC. It codes for CACGTGGYYSWDTRQMFF. This chain joins TRDV2 and TRDJ3, with 12 bases aligning to TRDD3. CDR3 length: 18 residues. The V segment lost 5 bases and the J segment 1 base; nucleotides outside the gene matches: 5. Germline CDR1 reads GEAIGNYY; CDR2 reads EKD.

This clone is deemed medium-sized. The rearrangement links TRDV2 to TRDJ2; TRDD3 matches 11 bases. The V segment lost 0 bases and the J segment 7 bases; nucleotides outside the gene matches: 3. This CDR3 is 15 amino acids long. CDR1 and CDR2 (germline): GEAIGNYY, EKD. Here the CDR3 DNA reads TGTGCCTGTGACACCTGGGGGATACGCCAAGCACAACTCTTCTTT. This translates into CACDTWGIRQAQLFF.

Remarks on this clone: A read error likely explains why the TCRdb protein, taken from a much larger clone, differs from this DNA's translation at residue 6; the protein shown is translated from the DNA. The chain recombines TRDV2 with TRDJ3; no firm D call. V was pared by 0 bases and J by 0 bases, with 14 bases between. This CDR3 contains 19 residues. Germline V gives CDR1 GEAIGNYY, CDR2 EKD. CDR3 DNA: TGTGCCTGTGACACCATAGCATTCCGAAGCTCCTGGGACACCCGACAGATGTTTTTC. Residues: CACDTIAFRSSWDTRQMFF.

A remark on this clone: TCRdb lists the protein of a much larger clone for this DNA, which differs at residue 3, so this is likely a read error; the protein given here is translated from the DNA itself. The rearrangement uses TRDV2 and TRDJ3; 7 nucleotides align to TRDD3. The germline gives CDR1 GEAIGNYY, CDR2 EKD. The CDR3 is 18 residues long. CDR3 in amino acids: CASDFTGETSWDTRQMFF. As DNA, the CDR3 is TGTGCCAGTGACTTTACTGGGGAGACATCCTGGGACACCCGACAGATGTTTTTC.